The sequence of this T cell receptor beta chain was determined in a study of shared clonotypes between healthy human individuals. Libraries were prepared by immunoSEQ multiplex PCR; TCRdb keeps only in-frame clonotypes and omits some of them. The sample lists about 2.2 million clones, about 94% occurring once. CD45RO negativity and positive selection for CCR7 defined naive CD8 cells, a population that excluded terminally differentiated effector memory CD45RA+ cells. The sample consisted of naive CD8+ T cells from PBMCs. This receptor was taken from a man in his late teens or twenties in good health. Some clones in this sample may be carry-over from other donors' samples.

The CDR3 nucleotides read TGTGCCAGCACCCAGTCTAGCGCGACCTACGAGCAGTACTTC. The encoded protein is CASTQSSATYEQYF. The chain employs TRBV13 and TRBJ2-5; possibly TRBD2 for D (6 bases). The DNA end favors TRBJ2-7, so the J call may be wrong. Looked up from germline, CDR1 is PRHDT and CDR2 is FYEKMQ (reference sequence). The CDR3 extends over 14 amino acids.